These 5 T cell receptor beta chains originate from one sample sequenced in a study of cytomegalovirus exposure and HLA in healthy donors. Both 60 Vbeta primers and 13 Jbeta primers went into the PCR. The assay was immunoSEQ multiplex PCR, and TCRdb's table has in-frame clones only and misses some. The sample holds some 240,000 clones, around 73% seen once. The sequenced sample was PBMCs. All receptors come from a male donor in good health and CMV-seronegative.

The genes are TRBV4-1 and TRBJ1-2; D is undetermined. The V end was cut by 0 bases, the J end by 8 bases, with 16 bases between. The germline CDR1 and CDR2 sequences are MGHRA and YSYEKL. The CDR3 consists of 15 residues. CDR3 in DNA: TGCGCCAGCAGCCAAGATCAGGCGAGCCGGGGAGGCTACACCTTC. It yields the protein CASSQDQASRGGYTF.

This clone turned up a few times. V usage is TRBV6-5 and J usage is TRBJ1-2, with D tentatively TRBD1 (6 bases). Per the germline V gene, CDR1 is MNHEY and CDR2 is SVGAGI. V lost 7 bases to trimming and J lost 4 bases, with 19 bases between them. There are 15 residues in the CDR3. CDR3 in DNA: TGTGCCAGCAATATCCGGGCGGGGGCTATCTATGGCTACACCTTC. Translation gives CASNIRAGAIYGYTF.

The chain uses TRBV7-9 and TRBJ2-1; no clear D. Germline V CDR1 and CDR2: SEHNR, FQNEAQ (reference sequence). The CDR3 sequence is 13 residues long. V was pared by 1 base and J by 3 bases, with 4 bases between. This CDR3 is CASSLELYNEQFF. CDR3 in DNA: TGTGCCAGCAGCTTAGAGCTCTACAATGAGCAGTTCTTC.

The V gene is TRBV5-1, the J gene TRBJ2-3; D may be TRBD2 (6 bases). Germline V CDR1 and CDR2: SGHRS, YFSETQ. The ends were cut back, 3 bases at V and 2 bases at J, with 13 bases in the middle. This CDR3 region has 15 residues. As DNA, the CDR3 is TGCGCCAGCAGCTCAATTAGCGGATTCACAGATACGCAGTATTTT. Translating gives CASSSISGFTDTQYF.

The V gene is TRBV28, the J gene TRBJ1-6; TRBD1 agrees at 9 bases. This CDR3 region has 16 residues. CDR1 MDHEN and CDR2 SYDVKM come from the germline V gene. Trimming took 4 bases from V and 8 from J; bases not matched to a gene: 9. CDR3 coding DNA: TGTGCCAGCAGTTCACACGGACAGGGGTTTTATTCACCCCTCCACTTT. As protein: CASSSHGQGFYSPLHF.